This entry lists 23 T cell receptor beta chains sequenced from one sample in a study of cytomegalovirus exposure and HLA in healthy donors. The PCR used 60 Vbeta and 13 Jbeta primers. The method was immunoSEQ multiplex PCR; TCRdb's version includes in-frame clones alone and lacks a portion of them. The repertoire has 110,000 or so clones, roughly 77% of them found once; the top ten carry around 5%. The sequencing sample was made of PBMCs. These receptors all stem from a middle-aged man in good health and CMV-seropositive.

The rearrangement links TRBV27 to TRBJ2-6, with TRBD2 matching 7 bases. Germline-derived CDR1 and CDR2 are MNHEY and SMNVEV (reference sequence). This CDR3 comprises 15 residues. After removal of 3 bases from V and 4 bases from J, the junction contained 3 bases not matched to a gene. The CDR3: CASSFGGTGANVLTF. The CDR3 DNA reads TGTGCCAGCAGTTTCGGGGGGACCGGGGCCAACGTCCTGACTTTC. The full variable domain, in which reference TRBV27 and TRBJ2-6 provide the parts outside the CDR3, is EAQVTQNPRYLITVTGKKLTVTCSQNMNHEYMSWYRQDPGLGLRQIYYSMNVEVTDKGDVPEGYKVSRKEKRNFPLILESPSPNQTSLYFCASSFGGTGANVLTFGAGSRLTVL.

This clone was seen once. The chain carries TRBV7-9 and TRBJ2-7, with a tentative D call TRBD1 (6 bases). CDR1 and CDR2 (germline): SEHNR, FQNEAQ (reference sequence). The CDR3 spans 14 residues. The ends were cut back, 6 bases at V and 4 bases at J, with 16 bases in the middle. The CDR3, as DNA: TGTGCCAGCAGACCCTACAGGGTAGGATACGAGCAGTACTTC. This encodes CASRPYRVGYEQYF.

The gene calls are TRBV7-8 and TRBJ2-7; TRBD1 agrees at 7 bases. The CDR3 has 15 amino acids. Germline values: CDR1 SGHVS, CDR2 FQNEAQ. V was clipped by 7 bases and J by 7 bases; unmatched bases: 16. The CDR3 sequence is CASTPITGVNREQYF. The CDR3 region has the DNA TGTGCCAGCACCCCTATTACAGGGGTCAATCGGGAGCAGTACTTC.

The CDR3 here is CASSYIGLNYGYTF. CDR3 in DNA: TGTGCCAGCAGTTACATCGGACTCAACTATGGCTACACCTTC. This chain joins TRBV6-5 and TRBJ1-2; D is ambiguous. CDR1 and CDR2 from the germline V gene are MNHEY and SVGAGI. This CDR3 has 14 amino acids. V lost 2 bases and J 2 bases, leaving 9 bases between the germline ends.

The rearrangement links TRBV6-5 to TRBJ2-3; no clear D. V was clipped by 3 bases and J by 5 bases, with 9 bases between them. The CDR3 extends over 13 amino acids. Germline lookup yields CDR1 MNHEY and CDR2 SVGAGI. The CDR3: CASSYQQRDTQYF. For the CDR3, the DNA is TGTGCCAGCAGTTATCAACAGAGAGATACGCAGTATTTT.

This clone was found a few times. V and J are TRBV4-2 and TRBJ2-7; a weak D match, TRBD1 (6 bases). The CDR3 runs to 15 residues. With 5 bases removed from V and 2 bases from J, the gap between germline ends came to 16 bases. Germline CDR1 and CDR2: LGHNA and YNFKEQ. The CDR3 DNA reads as TGTGCCAGCAGCTTATCAAGAGGGACACCCTACGAGCAGTACTTC. This codes for CASSLSRGTPYEQYF.

The CDR3 bases are TGTGCCAGCAGCCGATGGAGCGACGAGCAGTACTTC. This translates into CASSRWSDEQYF. The genes are TRBV7-8 and TRBJ2-7; D is unresolved. The V gene's germline CDR1 is SGHVS and CDR2 FQNEAQ. Trimming removed 5 bases at V and 5 bases at J, with 10 bases between. The CDR3 is 12 residues long. Complete variable domain (other parts from reference TRBV7-8 and TRBJ2-7): GAGVSQSPRYKVAKRGQDVALRCDPISGHVSLFWYQQALGQGPEFLTYFQNEAQLDKSGLPSDRFFAERPEGSVSTLKIQRTQQEDSAVYLCASSRWSDEQYFGPGTRLTVT.

This clone was picked up a small number of times. The chain links TRBV2 to TRBJ1-2, with TRBD1 identical over 7 bases. The V segment lost 7 bases and the J segment 8 bases; nucleotides outside the gene matches: 7. The CDR3 contains 12 residues. Germline CDR1 reads SNHLY; CDR2 reads FYNNEI. The CDR3 loop is CASNPRQGGYTF. The CDR3 DNA reads as TGTGCCAGCAACCCACGACAGGGAGGCTACACCTTC. The full variable domain, completed using reference TRBV2 and TRBJ1-2, is EPEVTQTPSHQVTQMGQEVILRCVPISNHLYFYWYRQILGQKVEFLVSFYNNEISEKSEIFDDQFSVERPDGSNFTLKIRSTKLEDSAMYFCASNPRQGGYTFGSGTRLTVV.

V gene TRBV29-1 combines with J gene TRBJ1-5; D is unclear. Germline CDR1 and CDR2: SQVTM and ANQGSEA. The CDR3 runs 14 residues. Trimming cost V 3 bases and J 4 bases, with 13 bases left between them. CDR3 sequence reads: CSVDRGSGNQPQHF. DNA of the CDR3: TGCAGCGTTGATCGGGGAAGCGGGAATCAGCCCCAGCATTTT.

This chain joins TRBV11-2 and TRBJ1-5, with D possibly matching TRBD1 (5 bases). Germline values: CDR1 SGHAT, CDR2 FQNNGV. V was clipped by 5 bases and J by 2 bases, with 13 bases between them. This CDR3 spans 15 amino acids. CDR3 protein: CASSPVGGGNQPQHF. The CDR3 DNA follows: TGTGCCAGCAGCCCAGTTGGGGGGGGCAATCAGCCCCAGCATTTT.

This clone was observed once. The genes are TRBV20-1 and TRBJ1-1; D gene uncertain. From germline, CDR1 is DFQATT and CDR2 SNEGSKA (reference sequence). There are 11 residues in the CDR3. The germline V and J ends were trimmed by 0 bases and 6 bases, with 5 bases remaining between them. The CDR3: CSARDLSEAFF. DNA of the CDR3: TGCAGTGCTAGAGATCTATCTGAAGCTTTCTTT.

Only a few counts were recorded for this clone. This chain joins TRBV7-2 and TRBJ2-7, with D unresolved. V lost 1 base and J 0 bases, leaving 7 bases between the germline ends. CDR1 and CDR2 (germline): SGHTA, FQGNSA. The CDR3 runs 14 residues. CDR3 DNA sequence: TGTGCCAGCAGCTTAGGAGCGAGCTCCTACGAGCAGTACTTC. This translates into CASSLGASSYEQYF.

This clone was detected only once. The chain employs TRBV28 and TRBJ2-7; the D gene is possibly TRBD1 (6 bases). The V and J ends lost 6 bases and 6 bases respectively, with 15 bases between them. The CDR3 spans 13 residues. Germline CDR1 MDHEN, CDR2 SYDVKM. CDR3 DNA sequence: TGTGCCAGCAGGGGGCCAGGGGTTAGCGAGCAGTACTTC. Its protein product is CASRGPGVSEQYF.

This chain joins TRBV7-2 and TRBJ2-4; TRBD1 might be the D (6 bases). CDR3 size: 12 residues. The V and J ends lost 1 base and 9 bases respectively, with 7 bases between them. CDR1 is SGHTA and CDR2 is FQGNSA in the germline V gene. The DNA for the CDR3 is TGTGCCAGCAGCTTAGGGACAGCCATTCAGTACTTC. It translates to CASSLGTAIQYF.

This rearrangement joins TRBV4-1 to TRBJ2-3, with D perhaps matching TRBD1 (6 bases). This CDR3 region has 15 residues. The V end was cut by 1 base, the J end by 2 bases, with 10 bases between. CDR1 is MGHRA and CDR2 is YSYEKL in the germline V gene. The CDR3 spells CASSQAGQNTDTQYF. The CDR3 bases are TGCGCCAGCAGCCAAGCAGGACAGAACACAGATACGCAGTATTTT.

This clone was seen a handful of times. CDR3 protein: CASSRKREAGEQFF. The CDR3 DNA reads TGTGCCAGCTCAAGGAAGCGGGAGGCGGGTGAGCAGTTCTTC. The gene calls are TRBV18 and TRBJ2-1, with 9 bases fitting TRBD2. This CDR3 has 14 amino acids. CDR1 KGHSH and CDR2 LQKENI come from the germline V gene. Trimming at V came to 5 bases and at J to 9 bases, leaving 8 bases not matched to a gene.

The chain links TRBV9 to TRBJ2-4; no definite D call. Trimming left V 0 bases short and J 1 base short, with 8 bases between. CDR3 length: 15 residues. The germline V gene has CDR1 SGDLS and CDR2 YYNGEE. The CDR3 nucleotides are TGTGCCAGCAGCGTAGTCGGAGACGCCAAAAACATTCAGTACTTC. It codes for CASSVVGDAKNIQYF.

The chain uses TRBV6-1 and TRBJ1-2; 12 bases fit TRBD1. The CDR3 has 14 amino acids. Per germline, CDR1 MNHNS and CDR2 SASEGT. With 8 bases clipped from V and 6 bases from J, the junction kept 7 bases outside the gene matches. CDR3 amino acids: CASLPGQGANGYTF. The CDR3 DNA reads as TGTGCCAGCTTACCGGGACAGGGGGCGAATGGCTACACCTTC.

The chain has TRBV25-1 and TRBJ1-3; D is unclear. CDR3 size: 13 residues. V lost 6 bases and J 0 bases, leaving 6 bases between the germline ends. CDR1 is MGHDK, CDR2 SYGVNS, per germline. The CDR3 DNA sequence: TGTGCCAGCAGCTCCTACTCTGGAAACACCATATATTTT. This codes for CASSSYSGNTIYF.

V usage is TRBV2 and J usage is TRBJ2-1, with D possibly being TRBD2 (5 bases). The CDR3 totals 14 residues. With 10 bases removed from V and 6 bases from J, the gap between germline ends came to 19 bases. In germline, CDR1 is SNHLY, CDR2 FYNNEI. The CDR3 protein is CATIGLGRTNEQFF. As DNA, the CDR3 is TGTGCCACGATTGGACTCGGAAGAACCAATGAGCAGTTCTTC. Full variable domain (missing parts from reference TRBV2 and TRBJ2-1): EPEVTQTPSHQVTQMGQEVILRCVPISNHLYFYWYRQILGQKVEFLVSFYNNEISEKSEIFDDQFSVERPDGSNFTLKIRSTKLEDSAMYFCATIGLGRTNEQFFGPGTRLTVL.

This clone was seen a handful of times. This chain joins TRBV6-6 and TRBJ2-1, with 10 bases fitting TRBD2. V gave up 7 bases and J gave up 7 bases; unmatched junction bases: 10. The V gene's germline CDR1 is MNHNY and CDR2 SVGAGI (reference sequence). CDR3 size: 15 residues. The CDR3 sequence: CASNQREGGKNEQFF. CDR3 DNA: TGTGCCAGCAACCAGCGGGAGGGGGGGAAAAATGAGCAGTTCTTC.

The rearrangement joins TRBV7-3 to TRBJ2-5; 7 positions match TRBD1. Germline V gene lookup returns CDR1 SGHTA and CDR2 FQGTGA. Trimming took 6 bases from V and 5 from J; bases not matched to a gene: 15. The CDR3 extends over 16 amino acids. CDR3 in amino acids: CASSLGAQGRMETQYF. DNA for the CDR3: TGTGCCAGCAGTCTGGGCGCACAGGGGCGCATGGAGACCCAGTACTTC.

This clone has only a few counts. The chain has TRBV10-1 and TRBJ2-1; perhaps TRBD1 as D (5 bases). This CDR3 is built from 12 residues. Germline V gene lookup returns CDR1 WNHNN and CDR2 SYGVQD (reference sequence). Trimming shortened V by 3 bases and J by 15 bases, and 15 bases separated the two germline ends. This CDR3 is CASSDRLDSRFF. The CDR3 region has the DNA TGCGCCAGCAGTGATAGACTCGACAGTCGGTTCTTC.